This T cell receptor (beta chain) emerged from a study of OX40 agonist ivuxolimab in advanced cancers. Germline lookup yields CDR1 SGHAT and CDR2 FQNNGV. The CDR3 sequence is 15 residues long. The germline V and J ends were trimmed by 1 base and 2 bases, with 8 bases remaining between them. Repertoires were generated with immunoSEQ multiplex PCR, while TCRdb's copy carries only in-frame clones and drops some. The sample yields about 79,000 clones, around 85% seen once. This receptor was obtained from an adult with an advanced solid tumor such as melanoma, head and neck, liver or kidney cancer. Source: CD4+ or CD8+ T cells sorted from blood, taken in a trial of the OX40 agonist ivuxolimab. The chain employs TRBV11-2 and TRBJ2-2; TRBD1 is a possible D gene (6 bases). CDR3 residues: CASSLAGGNTGELFF. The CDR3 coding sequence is TGTGCCAGCAGCTTAGCTGGGGGCAACACCGGGGAGCTGTTTTTT.